The next 26 T cell receptor beta chains were all read from a single sample in a study of T cell responses to AZD1222 COVID-19 vaccine. Produced via immunoSEQ multiplex PCR; TCRdb's table is partial and in-frame only. This sample has 150,000 to 190,000 clones, with around 87% found just once. The sequenced sample was peripheral blood, obtained 28 days after the second AZD1222 dose. The receptors here all came from an adult who received the AZD1222 COVID-19 vaccine.

This chain links TRBV30 with TRBJ1-5; D is undetermined. Germline assignment: CDR1 GTSNPN and CDR2 SVGIG (reference sequence). The CDR3 spans 13 residues. V dropped 4 bases and J dropped 0 bases, with 7 bases sitting between them. CDR3 in DNA: TGTGCCTGGAACGGGGATAGCAATCAGCCCCAGCATTTT. Translated, it gives CAWNGDSNQPQHF.

This rearrangement joins TRBV28 to TRBJ2-7, with 7 bases lining up with TRBD2. The CDR3 length is 15 residues. J lost 1 base, V lost 3 bases, and 6 bases had no gene match. CDR1 MDHEN and CDR2 SYDVKM come from the germline V gene. CDR3 nucleotides: TGTGCCAGCAGTTTGGGCGGGAGTGGTTCCTACGAGCAGTACTTC. It encodes CASSLGGSGSYEQYF.

The rearrangement joins TRBV2 to TRBJ2-5; D is possibly TRBD2 (5 bases). The CDR3 length is 16 residues. Germline V gene sequence: CDR1 SNHLY, CDR2 FYNNEI. Deletions cut 4 bases from V and 6 bases from J, with 21 bases between. This chain's CDR3 is CASSGLEGSARQTQYF. The CDR3 region has the DNA TGTGCCAGCAGTGGCCTAGAAGGGAGTGCGAGGCAGACCCAGTACTTC.

This chain joins TRBV6-5 and TRBJ1-2, with D perhaps matching TRBD1 (6 bases). The CDR3 has 12 amino acids. Germline CDR1 and CDR2: MNHEY and SVGAGI. V dropped 7 bases and J dropped 0 bases, with 6 bases sitting between them. CDR3 bases: TGTGCCAGCACAGGGGCTAACTATGGCTACACCTTC. Its translation: CASTGANYGYTF.

V and J are TRBV6-1 and TRBJ1-1; tentatively, D is TRBD1 (6 bases). Germline CDR1 is MNHNS and CDR2 is SASEGT. The V gene lost 3 bases and the J gene lost 7 bases, with 15 bases spanning the gap. The CDR3 runs to 14 residues. CDR3 in amino acids: CASSERATGREAFF. The CDR3 bases are TGTGCCAGCAGTGAGAGGGCAACAGGGCGTGAAGCTTTCTTT.

The chain has TRBV5-4 and TRBJ2-1, with 7 bases aligning to TRBD2. Germline CDR1 SGHNT, CDR2 YYREEE (reference sequence). V gave up 4 bases and J gave up 4 bases; unmatched junction bases: 14. This CDR3 spans 17 amino acids. This chain's CDR3 is CASSPPKGRDLYNEQFF. In DNA, the CDR3 is TGTGCCAGCAGCCCACCGAAGGGGAGGGATTTATACAATGAGCAGTTCTTC.

In its sample, this clone was seen a few times. The gene calls are TRBV5-6 and TRBJ1-1, with 9 bases aligning to TRBD1. The CDR3 length is 13 residues. J lost 4 bases, V lost 4 bases, and 2 bases had no gene match. CDR1 and CDR2 (germline): SGHDT, YYEEEE. Written as DNA, the CDR3 is TGTGCCAGCAGCCTGACAGGGGGCACTGAAGCTTTCTTT. The encoded protein is CASSLTGGTEAFF.

The genes are TRBV19 and TRBJ2-1; 15 positions match TRBD2. V lost 5 bases to trimming and J lost 7 bases; unmatched junction nucleotides: 6. The CDR3 loop spans 16 amino acids. CDR1 is LNHDA, CDR2 SQIVND, per germline (reference sequence). The CDR3 DNA reads as TGTGCCAGTAGTCCTCGGACTAGCGGGAGGGGAAATGAGCAGTTCTTC. It codes for CASSPRTSGRGNEQFF.

Only one count was recorded for this clone. J is TRBJ1-4 and V is TRBV28, with a weak D call TRBD1 (5 bases). This CDR3 has 14 amino acids. The germline gives CDR1 MDHEN, CDR2 SYDVKM. Trimming took 10 bases from V and 8 from J, leaving 20 bases between them. CDR3 sequence: CATKRAGFTEKLFF. The CDR3 coding sequence is TGTGCCACAAAGAGGGCAGGGTTTACCGAAAAACTGTTTTTT.

This chain links TRBV28 with TRBJ1-1, with D perhaps TRBD1 (5 bases). CDR1 and CDR2 (germline): MDHEN, SYDVKM. V was shortened by 4 bases and J by 0 bases, with 9 bases between the two germline ends. CDR3 length: 14 amino acids. The CDR3 sequence is CASSSGAVNTEAFF. The CDR3 nucleotides read TGTGCCAGCAGTTCTGGGGCGGTGAACACTGAAGCTTTCTTT.

V usage is TRBV3-1 (or the pseudogene TRBV3-2) and J usage is TRBJ1-1; unclear D gene. Germline CDR1 is LGHDT and CDR2 is YNNKEL (reference sequence). V was clipped by 0 bases and J by 4 bases, with 15 bases between them. The CDR3 is 16 residues long. The CDR3 DNA follows: TGTGCCAGCAGCCAAGAAGGCAGTGGGGTGGGCACTGAAGCTTTCTTT. Its translation is CASSQEGSGVGTEAFF.

This clone was counted a few times. The rearrangement joins TRBV12-3 or TRBV12-4 to TRBJ1-5; 8 nucleotides align to TRBD1. This CDR3 contains 13 residues. After removal of 6 bases from V and 4 bases from J, the junction contained 2 bases not matched to a gene. This CDR3 is CASSRGQNQPQHF. The CDR3 DNA reads as TGTGCCAGCAGCAGGGGGCAAAATCAGCCCCAGCATTTT.

The rearrangement uses TRBV6-5 and TRBJ1-1; D is ambiguous. The CDR3 is 13 amino acids. With 8 bases removed from V and 2 bases from J, the gap between germline ends came to 12 bases. Germline V CDR1 and CDR2: MNHEY, SVGAGI. In nucleotides, the CDR3 is TGTGCCAGCCGTAATTCTGGCAACACTGAAGCTTTCTTT. It specifies CASRNSGNTEAFF.

This chain uses TRBV27 with TRBJ2-7; 11 bases are shared with TRBD2. Germline values: CDR1 MNHEY, CDR2 SMNVEV (reference sequence). CDR3 length equals 14 residues. Trimming at V came to 2 bases and at J to 8 bases, leaving 5 bases not matched to a gene. In nucleotides, the CDR3 is TGTGCCAGCAGTTTAGGGACTAGCGGACTAAAGCAGTACTTC. Protein: CASSLGTSGLKQYF.

The chain has TRBV29-1 and TRBJ2-2; no firm D call. V was pared by 6 bases and J by 7 bases, with 15 bases between. CDR1 SQVTM and CDR2 ANQGSEA come from the germline V gene. The CDR3 spans 13 residues. CDR3: CSVVRAVGGELFF. The CDR3 DNA sequence: TGCAGCGTCGTTAGGGCCGTGGGCGGGGAGCTGTTTTTT.

The chain recombines TRBV20-1 with TRBJ1-4; D gene ambiguous. The CDR3 runs to 11 residues. The germline CDR1 and CDR2 sequences are DFQATT and SNEGSKA (reference sequence). V was shortened by 6 bases and J by 5 bases, with 7 bases between the two germline ends. The DNA of the CDR3 is TGCAGTGCCTTCAAGAATGAAAAACTGTTTTTT. It is translated as CSAFKNEKLFF.

The chain employs TRBV5-6 and TRBJ1-5, with 8 bases matching TRBD1. CDR3 size: 15 residues. The V gene end was trimmed by 5 bases and the J gene end by 0 bases; junction bases not matched to a gene: 4. Germline V gene sequence: CDR1 SGHDT, CDR2 YYEEEE. The CDR3 reads CASSSDRVSNQPQHF. CDR3 nucleotide sequence: TGTGCCAGCAGTTCGGACAGGGTTAGCAATCAGCCCCAGCATTTT.

The chain couples TRBV7-9 to TRBJ2-2; either TRBD1 or TRBD2 may supply D (6 bases each). Germline CDR1 is SEHNR and CDR2 is FQNEAQ (reference sequence). V shed 1 base and J shed 1 base, with 10 bases lying between them. The CDR3 is 16 amino acids. CDR3 loop: CASSLDGGRNTGELFF. CDR3 bases: TGTGCCAGCAGCTTAGATGGGGGGCGGAACACCGGGGAGCTGTTTTTT.

This clone was counted between two and nine times. The rearrangement joins TRBV27 to TRBJ2-7; D gene ambiguous. This CDR3 is built from 13 residues. CDR1 is MNHEY, CDR2 SMNVEV, per germline (reference sequence). Trimming took off 8 bases at V and 2 bases at J, with 13 bases between the two ends. The CDR3 protein is CASGSSGTYEQYF. The CDR3 nucleotides are TGTGCCAGCGGATCCAGTGGGACCTACGAGCAGTACTTC.

The rearrangement links TRBV6-5 to TRBJ2-1, with 14 bases that match TRBD2. Trimming cost V 8 bases and J 4 bases; bases outside gene matches: 4. The CDR3 extends over 15 amino acids. Germline V lookup: CDR1 MNHEY, CDR2 SVGAGI. The CDR3 sequence is CASRLAGGPYNEQFF. The CDR3 DNA reads TGTGCCAGCCGACTAGCGGGAGGGCCTTACAATGAGCAGTTCTTC.

The rearrangement uses TRBV14 and TRBJ2-5; the match to TRBD1 covers 7 bases. Germline assignment: CDR1 SGHDN and CDR2 FVKESK. Germline trimming cut 5 bases from V and 2 bases from J; bases unmatched to any gene: 14. The CDR3 is made up of 17 amino acids. The CDR3 sequence is CASSTPLGTALQETQYF. CDR3 DNA: TGTGCCAGCAGCACCCCCCTGGGGACAGCTTTACAAGAGACCCAGTACTTC.

The chain has TRBV5-1 and TRBJ1-5; 8 bases agree with TRBD1. V shed 0 bases and J 6 bases; nucleotides not matched to a gene: 2. The CDR3 spans 14 residues. Germline V CDR1 and CDR2: SGHRS, YFSETQ. CDR3 amino acids: CASSLGTGGQPQHF. The CDR3 nucleotides are TGCGCCAGCAGCTTGGGCACAGGGGGTCAGCCCCAGCATTTT.

The chain has TRBV5-1 and TRBJ1-4, with 7 positions matching TRBD1. The germline V gene has CDR1 SGHRS and CDR2 YFSETQ. V shed 1 base, J shed 7 bases, and the junction held 10 bases outside the gene matches. The CDR3 sequence is 16 residues long. This CDR3 reads CASSLNSRQGGEKLFF. As DNA, the CDR3 is TGCGCCAGCAGCTTGAATTCGAGACAGGGCGGTGAAAAACTGTTTTTT.

The chain combines TRBV28 with TRBJ2-3, with 7 bases identical to TRBD2. Trimming took 5 bases from V and 7 from J; bases not matched to a gene: 21. The CDR3 covers 18 residues. Germline V gene data show CDR1 as MDHEN and CDR2 as SYDVKM. The CDR3 sequence: CASSPIRDYSSELNTQYF. The CDR3 DNA sequence: TGTGCCAGCAGTCCCATCCGGGACTACTCATCAGAGTTAAATACGCAGTATTTT.

This chain uses TRBV18 with TRBJ1-2; unclear D gene. V shed 0 bases and J shed 7 bases, with 9 bases lying between them. This CDR3 is 13 amino acids long. Looked up from germline, CDR1 is KGHSH and CDR2 is LQKENI. CDR3 DNA sequence: TGTGCCAGCTCACCACCCGAAGGGTTTGGCTACACCTTC. Translating gives CASSPPEGFGYTF.

The chain uses TRBV7-3 and TRBJ1-1; 9 nucleotides line up with TRBD1. V gave up 4 bases and J gave up 4 bases; unmatched junction bases: 10. CDR1 and CDR2 from the germline V gene are SGHTA and FQGTGA. This CDR3 contains 16 residues. CDR3 in amino acids: CASSSPGQGLGTEAFF. DNA for the CDR3: TGTGCCAGCAGCTCACCGGGACAGGGTTTAGGCACTGAAGCTTTCTTT.